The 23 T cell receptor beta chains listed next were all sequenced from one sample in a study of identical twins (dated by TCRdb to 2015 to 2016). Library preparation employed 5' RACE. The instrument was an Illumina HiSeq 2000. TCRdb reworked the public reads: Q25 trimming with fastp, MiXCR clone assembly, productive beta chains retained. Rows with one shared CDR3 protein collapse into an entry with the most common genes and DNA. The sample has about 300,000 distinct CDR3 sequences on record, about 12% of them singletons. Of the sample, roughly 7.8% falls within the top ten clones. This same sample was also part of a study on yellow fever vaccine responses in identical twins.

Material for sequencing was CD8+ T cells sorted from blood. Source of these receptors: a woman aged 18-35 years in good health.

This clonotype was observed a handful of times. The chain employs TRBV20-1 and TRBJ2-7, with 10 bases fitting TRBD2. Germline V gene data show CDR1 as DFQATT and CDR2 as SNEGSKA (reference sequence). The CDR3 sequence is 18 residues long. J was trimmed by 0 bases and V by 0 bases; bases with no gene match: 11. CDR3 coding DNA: TGCAGTGCTAGAGATCAAAGTGGGACTAGCGCACCCTCCTACGAGCAGTACTTC. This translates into CSARDQSGTSAPSYEQYF.

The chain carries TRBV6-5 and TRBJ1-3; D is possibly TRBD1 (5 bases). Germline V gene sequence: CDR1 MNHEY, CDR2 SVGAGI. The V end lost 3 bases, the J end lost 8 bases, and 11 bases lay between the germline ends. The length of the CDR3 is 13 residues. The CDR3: CASSYGGLDTIYF. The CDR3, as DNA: TGTGCCAGCAGTTATGGGGGGTTAGACACCATATATTTT.

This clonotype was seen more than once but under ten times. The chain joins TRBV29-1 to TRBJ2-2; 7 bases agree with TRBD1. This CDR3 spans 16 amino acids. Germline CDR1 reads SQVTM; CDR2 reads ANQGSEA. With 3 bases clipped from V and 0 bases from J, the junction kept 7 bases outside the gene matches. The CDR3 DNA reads TGCAGCGTTGAGGATAGGGGGCAATCGAACACCGGGGAGCTGTTTTTT. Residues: CSVEDRGQSNTGELFF.

CDR3 sequence: CASSLVESEGTDTQYF. In DNA form, the CDR3 reads TGTGCCAGCAGTTTGGTGGAGAGTGAGGGCACAGATACGCAGTATTTT. The V call is TRBV12-3 or TRBV12-4, the J call TRBJ2-3; D gene ambiguous. The CDR3 loop spans 16 amino acids. V was trimmed by 3 bases and J by 1 base, leaving 14 bases between them.

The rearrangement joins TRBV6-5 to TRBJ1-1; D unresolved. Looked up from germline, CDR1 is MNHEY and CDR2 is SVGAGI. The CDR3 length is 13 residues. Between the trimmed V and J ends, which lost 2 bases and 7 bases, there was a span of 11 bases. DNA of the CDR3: TGTGCCAGCAGTTACGGGTCAGTTGATGAAGCTTTCTTT. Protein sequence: CASSYGSVDEAFF.

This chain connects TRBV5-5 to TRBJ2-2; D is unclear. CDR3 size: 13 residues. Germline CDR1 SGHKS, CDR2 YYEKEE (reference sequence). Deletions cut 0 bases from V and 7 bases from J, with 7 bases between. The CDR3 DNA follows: TGTGCCAGCAGCTTGGGGTATGGCGGGGAGCTGTTTTTT. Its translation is CASSLGYGGELFF.

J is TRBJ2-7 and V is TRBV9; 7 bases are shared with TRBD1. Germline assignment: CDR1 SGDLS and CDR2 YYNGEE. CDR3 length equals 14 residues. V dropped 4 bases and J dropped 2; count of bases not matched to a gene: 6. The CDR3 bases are TGTGCCAGCAGCCCAGGGACAGCTGCCTACGAGCAGTACTTC. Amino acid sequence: CASSPGTAAYEQYF.

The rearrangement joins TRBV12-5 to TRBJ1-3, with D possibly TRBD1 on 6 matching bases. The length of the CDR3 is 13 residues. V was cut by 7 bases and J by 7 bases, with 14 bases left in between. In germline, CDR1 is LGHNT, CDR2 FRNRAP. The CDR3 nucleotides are TGTGCTAGTGACGGGACAAATCAGAACACCATATATTTT. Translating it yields CASDGTNQNTIYF.

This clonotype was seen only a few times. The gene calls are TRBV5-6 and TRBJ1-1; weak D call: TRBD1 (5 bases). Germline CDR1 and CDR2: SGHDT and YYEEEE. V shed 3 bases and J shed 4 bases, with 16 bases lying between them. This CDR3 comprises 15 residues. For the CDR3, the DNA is TGTGCCAGCAGCTCGCCCGGGGTAAGGGGCACTGAAGCTTTCTTT. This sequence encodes CASSSPGVRGTEAFF. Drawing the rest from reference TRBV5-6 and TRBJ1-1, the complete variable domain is DAGVTQSPTHLIKTRGQQVTLRCSPKSGHDTVSWYQQALGQGPQFIFQYYEEEERQRGNFPDRFSGHQFPNYSSELNVNALLLGDSALYLCASSSPGVRGTEAFFGQGTRLTVV.

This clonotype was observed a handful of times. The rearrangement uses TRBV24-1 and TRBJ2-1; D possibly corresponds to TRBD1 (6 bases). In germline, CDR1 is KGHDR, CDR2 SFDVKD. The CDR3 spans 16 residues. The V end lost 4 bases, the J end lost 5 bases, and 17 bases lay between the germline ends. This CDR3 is CATSDPDSRRDNEQFF. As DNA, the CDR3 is TGTGCCACCAGTGACCCGGACAGCCGCAGGGACAATGAGCAGTTCTTC.

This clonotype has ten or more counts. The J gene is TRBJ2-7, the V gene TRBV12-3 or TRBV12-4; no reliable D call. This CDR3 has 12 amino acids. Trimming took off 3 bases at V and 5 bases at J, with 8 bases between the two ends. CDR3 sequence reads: CASSLNRHEQYF. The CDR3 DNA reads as TGTGCCAGCAGTTTGAATCGACACGAGCAGTACTTC.

The CDR3 is CASSPGESNQPQHF. In DNA form, the CDR3 reads TGTGCCAGCAGCCCAGGGGAAAGCAATCAGCCCCAGCATTTT. V is TRBV12-3 or TRBV12-4 and J is TRBJ1-5, with D possibly TRBD1 on 6 matching bases. CDR3 length: 14 residues. Trimming pared 6 bases from V and 1 base from J, leaving 10 bases between.

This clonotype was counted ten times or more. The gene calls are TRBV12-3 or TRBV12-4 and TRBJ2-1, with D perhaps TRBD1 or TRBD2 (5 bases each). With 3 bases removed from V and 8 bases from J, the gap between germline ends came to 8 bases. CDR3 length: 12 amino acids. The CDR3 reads CASSFVGDEQFF. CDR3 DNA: TGTGCCAGCAGTTTTGTGGGGGATGAGCAGTTCTTC.

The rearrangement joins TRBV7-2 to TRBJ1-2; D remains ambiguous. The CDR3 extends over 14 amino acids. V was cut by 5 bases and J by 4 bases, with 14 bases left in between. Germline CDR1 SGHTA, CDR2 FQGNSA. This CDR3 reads CASSPTRRLYGYTF. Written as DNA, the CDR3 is TGTGCCAGCAGCCCCACAAGGCGACTCTATGGCTACACCTTC.

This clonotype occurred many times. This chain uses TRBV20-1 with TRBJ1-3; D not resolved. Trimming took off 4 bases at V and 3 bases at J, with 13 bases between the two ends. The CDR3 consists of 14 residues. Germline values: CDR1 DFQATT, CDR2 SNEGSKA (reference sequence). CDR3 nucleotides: TGCAGTGCTATGAGCCCGGGCAGTGGAAACACCATATATTTT. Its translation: CSAMSPGSGNTIYF.

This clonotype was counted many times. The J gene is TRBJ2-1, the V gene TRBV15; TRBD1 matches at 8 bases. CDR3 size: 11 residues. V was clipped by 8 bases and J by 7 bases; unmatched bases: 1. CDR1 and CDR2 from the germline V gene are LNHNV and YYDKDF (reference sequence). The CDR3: CATQGANEQFF. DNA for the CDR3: TGTGCCACCCAGGGGGCAAATGAGCAGTTCTTC.

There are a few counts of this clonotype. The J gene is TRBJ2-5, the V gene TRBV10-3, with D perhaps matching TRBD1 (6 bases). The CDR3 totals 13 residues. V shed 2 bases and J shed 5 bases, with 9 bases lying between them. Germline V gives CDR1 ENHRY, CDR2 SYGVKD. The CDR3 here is CAISERGGETQYF. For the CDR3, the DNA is TGTGCCATCAGTGAGAGAGGGGGTGAGACCCAGTACTTC.

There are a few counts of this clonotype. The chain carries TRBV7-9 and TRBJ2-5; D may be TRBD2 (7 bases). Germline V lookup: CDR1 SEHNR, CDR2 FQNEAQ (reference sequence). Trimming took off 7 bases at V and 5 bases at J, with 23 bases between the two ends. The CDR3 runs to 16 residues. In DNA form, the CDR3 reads TGTGCCAGCATCCCAAACTCGGGGGGCATACAGGAGACCCAGTACTTC. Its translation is CASIPNSGGIQETQYF.

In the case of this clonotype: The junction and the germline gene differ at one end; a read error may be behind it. The CDR3 protein is CASSLTSGGYEQNF. CDR3 coding DNA: TGTGCCAGCAGTTTAACTAGCGGGGGTTACGAGCAGAACTTC. The gene calls are TRBV28 and TRBJ2-7; TRBD2 matches at 11 bases. Germline loops: CDR1 MDHEN, CDR2 SYDVKM. The length of the CDR3 is 14 residues.

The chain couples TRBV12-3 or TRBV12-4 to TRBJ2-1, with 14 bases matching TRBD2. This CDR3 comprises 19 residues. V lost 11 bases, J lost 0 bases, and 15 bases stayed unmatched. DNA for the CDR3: TGTGCCTTCAGTTTAGGGGGACTAGCGGGAGTGAGCTCCTACAATGAGCAGTTCTTC. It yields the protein CAFSLGGLAGVSSYNEQFF.

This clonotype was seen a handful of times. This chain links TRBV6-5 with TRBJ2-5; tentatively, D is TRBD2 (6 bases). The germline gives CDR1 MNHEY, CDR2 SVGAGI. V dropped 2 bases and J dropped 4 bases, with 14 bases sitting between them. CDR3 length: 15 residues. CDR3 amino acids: CASSYTQLGGETQYF. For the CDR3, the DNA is TGTGCCAGCAGTTACACCCAGCTGGGGGGAGAGACCCAGTACTTC.

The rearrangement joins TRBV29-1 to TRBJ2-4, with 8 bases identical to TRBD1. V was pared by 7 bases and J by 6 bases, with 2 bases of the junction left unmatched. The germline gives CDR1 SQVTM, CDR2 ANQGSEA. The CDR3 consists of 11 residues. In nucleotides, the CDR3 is TGCAGCGGCACAGGGGGAAACATTCAGTACTTC. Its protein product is CSGTGGNIQYF.

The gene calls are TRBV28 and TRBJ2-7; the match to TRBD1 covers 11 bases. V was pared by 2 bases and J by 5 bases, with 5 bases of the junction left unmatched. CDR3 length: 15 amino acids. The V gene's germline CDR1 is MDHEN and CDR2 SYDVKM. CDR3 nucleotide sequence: TGTGCCAGCAGTTTAGAAGGGACAGGGGGGGACGAGCAGTACTTC. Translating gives CASSLEGTGGDEQYF.